The clone carrying this TCR beta chain was detected a few times. The antigen remains unidentified. TCRdb's table, derived via immunoSEQ multiplex PCR, lists solely in-frame clones and lacks some. The sample has about 74,000 clones; about four fifths are singletons. The sample belongs to a study of T cell clones after liver transplantation. Study summary: Samples came from ITN030ST, which attempted immunosuppression withdrawal within 2 years of liver transplantation. HCV positivity affected three of eight recipients; the rest lacked autoimmune or viral indications. Study-wide points: Small, mixed patient groups and varying post-transplant times limit these conclusions.

The CDR3 contains 12 residues. The J segment lost 14 bases and the V segment lost 6 bases, leaving 12 bases of the junction unmatched. Germline V gene data show CDR1 as SNHLY and CDR2 as FYNNEI. This clonotype was sampled from a human donor who received a liver transplant. The sequences come from CD4+ T cells from blood, collected before liver transplant. The gene calls are TRBV2 and TRBJ1-2; 7 bases align to TRBD1. CDR3 sequence reads: CASSRDSPGGTF. The CDR3 nucleotides are TGTGCCAGCAGCCGGGACAGCCCCGGGGGGACCTTC.